Listed here are 9 T cell receptor beta chains from one sample, sequenced in a study of shared clonotypes between healthy human individuals. TCRdb's table, derived via immunoSEQ multiplex PCR, lists solely in-frame clones and lacks some. This repertoire shows more than 2 million clones, roughly 96% found once; its top ten account for 0.13%. The specimen was naive CD4+ T cells sorted from blood. Sample subset: CD45RA+ positively selected. The receptors come from a young man in good health.

The chain employs TRBV30 and TRBJ1-2; 8 bases line up with TRBD1. The CDR3 covers 13 residues. Unmatched junction bases numbered 7, after V lost 3 bases and J lost 7 bases. CDR1 and CDR2 from the germline V gene are GTSNPN and SVGIG (reference sequence). CDR3 coding DNA: TGTGCCTGGAGCGGACAGGGTAAGGCTGGCTACACCTTC. Its protein is CAWSGQGKAGYTF.

The rearrangement joins TRBV30 to TRBJ2-5; unclear D gene. Trimming removed 7 bases at V and 1 base at J, with 10 bases between. This CDR3 contains 12 residues. In germline, CDR1 is GTSNPN, CDR2 SVGIG (reference sequence). The CDR3 bases are TGTGCCTTACGTAAATTCCAAGAGACCCAGTACTTC. The encoded protein is CALRKFQETQYF. Full variable domain (rest looked up from reference TRBV30 and TRBJ2-5): SQTIHQWPATLVQPVGSPLSLECTVEGTSNPNLYWYRQAAGRGLQLLFYSVGIGQISSEVPQNLSASRPQDRQFILSSKKLLLSDSGFYLCALRKFQETQYFGPGTRLLVL.

With respect to this clone: This specimen includes other DNA sequences encoding the same CDR3. This chain connects TRBV5-1 to TRBJ2-5, with D tentatively TRBD1 (5 bases). Germline V gives CDR1 SGHRS, CDR2 YFSETQ. V lost 0 bases and J 5 bases, leaving 8 bases between the germline ends. The CDR3 has 13 residues. CDR3 nucleotides: TGCGCCAGCAGCTTGGTGTCAGGGGAGACCCAGTACTTC. This sequence encodes CASSLVSGETQYF.

The chain carries TRBV9 and TRBJ2-3, with 9 bases lining up with TRBD2. V was clipped by 2 bases and J by 6 bases; unmatched bases: 13. Germline CDR1 and CDR2: SGDLS and YYNGEE. The CDR3 is 17 residues long. CDR3 amino acids: CASSVPEWREGRDTQYF. The DNA for the CDR3 is TGTGCCAGCAGCGTGCCGGAATGGCGGGAGGGCCGGGATACGCAGTATTTT.

On this clone: This sample also contains other DNA sequences that code for the same CDR3. This chain joins TRBV19 and TRBJ1-2; D perhaps matches TRBD1 (6 bases). V lost 4 bases to trimming and J lost 0 bases, with 6 bases between them. The CDR3 runs 13 residues. In germline, CDR1 is LNHDA, CDR2 SQIVND (reference sequence). The CDR3 loop reads CASSRDTNYGYTF. CDR3 bases: TGTGCCAGTAGTAGGGACACTAACTATGGCTACACCTTC.

The V and J genes are TRBV5-1 and TRBJ2-1; 13 bases map to TRBD2. The CDR3 runs 15 residues. Germline CDR1 SGHRS, CDR2 YFSETQ. Trimming removed 3 bases from V and 12 bases from J; junction bases left unmatched: 9. CDR3 residues: CASSSGLAGLIAQFF. The DNA of the CDR3 is TGCGCCAGCAGCTCGGGACTAGCGGGGCTTATAGCGCAGTTCTTC.

Here the CDR3 reads CASRASGQGEGGYTF. The CDR3 DNA reads TGTGCCAGCAGGGCGTCGGGACAGGGGGAGGGTGGCTACACCTTC. J is TRBJ1-2 and V is TRBV6-6; 11 nucleotides agree with TRBD1. The CDR3 contains 15 residues. Germline V gene lookup returns CDR1 MNHNY and CDR2 SVGAGI (reference sequence). V was clipped by 6 bases and J by 7 bases; unmatched bases: 10.

The V and J genes are TRBV10-2 and TRBJ1-5; D perhaps matches TRBD1 (5 bases). This CDR3 region has 16 residues. Germline V gene data show CDR1 as WSHSY and CDR2 as SAAADI. V was shortened by 0 bases and J by 4 bases, with 13 bases between the two germline ends. The CDR3 region has the DNA TGCGCCAGCAGTGAGTCGAAAGGGGCCGGGAATCAGCCCCAGCATTTT. As protein: CASSESKGAGNQPQHF.

The chain recombines TRBV5-1 with TRBJ2-5; TRBD2 aligns across 13 bases. Germline CDR1 SGHRS, CDR2 YFSETQ. The V gene end was trimmed by 4 bases and the J gene end by 5 bases; junction bases not matched to a gene: 14. The CDR3 consists of 18 residues. The CDR3 DNA follows: TGCGCCAGCAGCACAGGAAATACTAGCGGGGGGGCCCGGGAGACCCAGTACTTC. Translated: CASSTGNTSGGARETQYF.